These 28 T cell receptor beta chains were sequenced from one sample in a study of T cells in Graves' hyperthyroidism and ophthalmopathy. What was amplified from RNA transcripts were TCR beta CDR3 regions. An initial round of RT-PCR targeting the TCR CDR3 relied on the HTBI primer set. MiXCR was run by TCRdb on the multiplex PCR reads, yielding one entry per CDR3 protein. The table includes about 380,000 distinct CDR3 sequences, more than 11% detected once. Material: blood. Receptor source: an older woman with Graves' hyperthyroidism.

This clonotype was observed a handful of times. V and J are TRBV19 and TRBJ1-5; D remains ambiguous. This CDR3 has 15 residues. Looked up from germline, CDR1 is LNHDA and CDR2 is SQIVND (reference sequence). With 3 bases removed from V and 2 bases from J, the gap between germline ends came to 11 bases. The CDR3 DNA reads TGTGCCAGTAGTATCCCCCCGGCTGGCAATCAGCCCCAGCATTTT. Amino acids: CASSIPPAGNQPQHF.

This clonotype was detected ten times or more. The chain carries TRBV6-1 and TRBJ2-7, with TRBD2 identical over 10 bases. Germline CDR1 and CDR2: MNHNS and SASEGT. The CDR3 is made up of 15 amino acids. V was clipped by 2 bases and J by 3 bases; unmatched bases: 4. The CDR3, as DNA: TGTGCCAGCAGTGAATGGGTAGCGGGAGGCTACGAGCAGTACTTC. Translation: CASSEWVAGGYEQYF.

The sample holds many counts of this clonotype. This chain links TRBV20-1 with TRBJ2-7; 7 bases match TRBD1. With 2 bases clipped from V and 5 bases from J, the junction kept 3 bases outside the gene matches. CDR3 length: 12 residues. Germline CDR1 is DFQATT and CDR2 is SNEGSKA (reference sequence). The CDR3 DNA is TGCAGTGCTAGACCCGGACAGGACGAGCAGTACTTC. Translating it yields CSARPGQDEQYF.

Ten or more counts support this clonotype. For the CDR3, the DNA is TGCAGTGCTAGGGCCCTGACAGGGGGCAACGAGCAGTACTTC. This gives the protein CSARALTGGNEQYF. The chain is built from TRBV20-1 and TRBJ2-7; 10 nucleotides match TRBD1. Germline-derived CDR1 and CDR2 are DFQATT and SNEGSKA (reference sequence). The CDR3 sequence is 14 residues long. With 3 bases clipped from V and 5 bases from J, the junction kept 7 bases outside the gene matches.

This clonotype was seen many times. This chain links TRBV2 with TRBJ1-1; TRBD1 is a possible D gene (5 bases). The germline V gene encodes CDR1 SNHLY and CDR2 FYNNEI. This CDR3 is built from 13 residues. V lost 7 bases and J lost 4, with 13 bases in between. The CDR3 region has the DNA TGTGCCAGCACCGTTGGGGCAAGCACTGAAGCTTTCTTT. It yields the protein CASTVGASTEAFF.

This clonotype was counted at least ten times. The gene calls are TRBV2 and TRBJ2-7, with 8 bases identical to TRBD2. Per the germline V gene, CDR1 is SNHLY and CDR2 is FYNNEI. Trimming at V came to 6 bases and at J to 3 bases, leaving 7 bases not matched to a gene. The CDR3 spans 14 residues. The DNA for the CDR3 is TGTGCCAGCAGCCCGGGACGGGGGGGCTACGAGCAGTACTTC. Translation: CASSPGRGGYEQYF.

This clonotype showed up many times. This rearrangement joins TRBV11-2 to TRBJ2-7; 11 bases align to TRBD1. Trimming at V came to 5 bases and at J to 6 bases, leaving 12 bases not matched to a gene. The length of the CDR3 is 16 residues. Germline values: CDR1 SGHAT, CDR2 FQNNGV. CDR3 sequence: CASSDTGTGGLREQYF. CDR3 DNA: TGTGCCAGCAGCGACACCGGGACAGGGGGGCTTCGCGAGCAGTACTTC. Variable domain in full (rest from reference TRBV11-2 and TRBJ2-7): EAGVAQSPRYKIIEKRQSVAFWCNPISGHATLYWYQQILGQGPKLLIQFQNNGVVDDSQLPKDRFSAERLKGVDSTLKIQPAKLEDSAVYLCASSDTGTGGLREQYFGPGTRLTVT.

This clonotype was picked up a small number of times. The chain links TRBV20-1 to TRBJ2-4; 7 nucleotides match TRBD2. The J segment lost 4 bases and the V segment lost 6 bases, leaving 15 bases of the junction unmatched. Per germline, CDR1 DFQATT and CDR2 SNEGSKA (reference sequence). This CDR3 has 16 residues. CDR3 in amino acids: CSAQILASIGKNIQYF. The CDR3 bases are TGCAGTGCACAAATACTAGCGTCCATCGGGAAAAACATTCAGTACTTC.

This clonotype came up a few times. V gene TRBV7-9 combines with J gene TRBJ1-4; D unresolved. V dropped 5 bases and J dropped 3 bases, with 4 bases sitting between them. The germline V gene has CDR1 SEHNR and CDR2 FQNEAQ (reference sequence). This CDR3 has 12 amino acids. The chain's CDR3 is CASSAPNEKLFF. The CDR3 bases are TGTGCCAGCAGCGCACCTAATGAAAAACTGTTTTTT.

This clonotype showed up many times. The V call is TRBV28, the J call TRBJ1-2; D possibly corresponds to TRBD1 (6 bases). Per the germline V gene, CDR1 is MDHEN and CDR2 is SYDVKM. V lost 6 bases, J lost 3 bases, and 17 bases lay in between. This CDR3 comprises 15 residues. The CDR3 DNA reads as TGTGCCAGCAGCGCCCGGGACATTCCTTACTATGGCTACACCTTC. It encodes CASSARDIPYYGYTF.

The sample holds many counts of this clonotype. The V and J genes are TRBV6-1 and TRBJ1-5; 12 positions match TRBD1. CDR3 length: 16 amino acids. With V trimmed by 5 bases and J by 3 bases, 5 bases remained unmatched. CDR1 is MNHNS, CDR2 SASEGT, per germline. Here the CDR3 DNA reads TGTGCCAGCAGTTCGGGACAGGGGGCGACCAATCAGCCCCAGCATTTT. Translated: CASSSGQGATNQPQHF.

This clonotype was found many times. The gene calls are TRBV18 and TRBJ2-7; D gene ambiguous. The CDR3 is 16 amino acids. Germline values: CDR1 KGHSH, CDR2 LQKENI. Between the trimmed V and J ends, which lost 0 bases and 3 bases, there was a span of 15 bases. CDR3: CASSPPGGRLFYEQYF. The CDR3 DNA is TGTGCCAGCTCACCACCGGGCGGCAGGCTATTCTACGAGCAGTACTTC.

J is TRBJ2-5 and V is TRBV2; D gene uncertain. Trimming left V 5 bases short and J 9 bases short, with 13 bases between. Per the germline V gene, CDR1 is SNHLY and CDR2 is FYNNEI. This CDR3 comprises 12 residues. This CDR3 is CASSSDRMAQYF. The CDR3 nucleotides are TGTGCCAGCAGTTCAGACCGGATGGCCCAGTACTTC. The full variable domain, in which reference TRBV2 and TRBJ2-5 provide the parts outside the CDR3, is EPEVTQTPSHQVTQMGQEVILRCVPISNHLYFYWYRQILGQKVEFLVSFYNNEISEKSEIFDDQFSVERPDGSNFTLKIRSTKLEDSAMYFCASSSDRMAQYFGPGTRLLVL.

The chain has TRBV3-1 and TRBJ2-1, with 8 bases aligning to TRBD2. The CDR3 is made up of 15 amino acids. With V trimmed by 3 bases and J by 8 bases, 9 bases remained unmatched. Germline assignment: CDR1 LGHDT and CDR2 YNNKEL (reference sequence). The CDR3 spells CASSHGGGDLYEQFF. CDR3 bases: TGTGCCAGCAGCCACGGGGGGGGAGATTTGTATGAGCAGTTCTTC.

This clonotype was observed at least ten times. Written as DNA, the CDR3 is TGTGCCAGCAGCTTAGGGGGCTTAAACCACTATGGCTACACCTTC. This translates into CASSLGGLNHYGYTF. The chain combines TRBV11-2 with TRBJ1-2; the D gene is possibly TRBD1 (5 bases). The germline V and J ends were trimmed by 1 base and 3 bases, with 12 bases remaining between them. This CDR3 spans 15 amino acids. Looked up from germline, CDR1 is SGHAT and CDR2 is FQNNGV.

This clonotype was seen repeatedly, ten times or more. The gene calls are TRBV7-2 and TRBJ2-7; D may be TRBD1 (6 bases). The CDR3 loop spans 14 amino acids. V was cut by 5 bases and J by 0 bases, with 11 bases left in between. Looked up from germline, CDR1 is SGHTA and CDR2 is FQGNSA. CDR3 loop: CASSPGTFSYEQYF. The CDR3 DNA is TGTGCCAGCAGCCCCGGGACATTCTCCTACGAGCAGTACTTC. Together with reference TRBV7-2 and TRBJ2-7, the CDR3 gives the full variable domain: GAGVSQSPSNKVTEKGKDVELRCDPISGHTALYWYRQSLGQGLEFLIYFQGNSAPDKSGLPSDRFSAERTGGSVSTLTIQRTQQEDSAVYLCASSPGTFSYEQYFGPGTRLTVT.

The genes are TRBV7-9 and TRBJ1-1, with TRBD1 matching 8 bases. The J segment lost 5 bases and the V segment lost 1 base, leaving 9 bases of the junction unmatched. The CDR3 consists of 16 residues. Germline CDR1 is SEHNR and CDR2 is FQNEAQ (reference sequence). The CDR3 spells CASSLGGQGASTEAFF. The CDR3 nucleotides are TGTGCCAGCAGCTTAGGTGGTCAGGGGGCGAGTACTGAAGCTTTCTTT.

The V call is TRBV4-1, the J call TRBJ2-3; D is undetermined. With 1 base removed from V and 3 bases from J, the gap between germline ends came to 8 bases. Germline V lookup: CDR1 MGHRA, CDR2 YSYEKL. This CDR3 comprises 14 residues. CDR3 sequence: CASSQALITDTQYF. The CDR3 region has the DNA TGCGCCAGCAGCCAAGCTCTAATAACAGATACGCAGTATTTT.

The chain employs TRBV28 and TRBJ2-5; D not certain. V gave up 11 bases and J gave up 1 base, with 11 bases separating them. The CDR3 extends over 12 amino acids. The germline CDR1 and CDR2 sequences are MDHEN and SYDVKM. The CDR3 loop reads CAGRSSQETQYF. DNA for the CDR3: TGTGCCGGCCGGAGCTCCCAAGAGACCCAGTACTTC.

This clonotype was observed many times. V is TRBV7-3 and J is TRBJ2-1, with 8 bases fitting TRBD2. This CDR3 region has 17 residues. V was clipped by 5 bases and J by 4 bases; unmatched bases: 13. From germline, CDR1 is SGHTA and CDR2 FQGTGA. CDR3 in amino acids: CASSPRGGGPYYNEQFF. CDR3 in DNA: TGTGCCAGCAGCCCACGGGGGGGAGGGCCTTATTACAATGAGCAGTTCTTC.

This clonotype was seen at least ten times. DNA of the CDR3: TGTGCCACCAGTGATCTTGCGGACACAGATACGCAGTATTTT. Protein: CATSDLADTDTQYF. The chain employs TRBV24-1 and TRBJ2-3; D uncertain. The CDR3 extends over 14 amino acids. CDR1 is KGHDR and CDR2 is SFDVKD in the germline V gene. V gave up 3 bases and J gave up 2 bases, with 8 bases separating them.

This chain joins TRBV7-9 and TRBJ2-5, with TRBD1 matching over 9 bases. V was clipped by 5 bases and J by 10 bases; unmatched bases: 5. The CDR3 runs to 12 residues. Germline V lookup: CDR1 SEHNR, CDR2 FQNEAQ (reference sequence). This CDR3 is CASSLGDRDQYF. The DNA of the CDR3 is TGTGCCAGCAGCCTCGGGGACAGGGACCAGTACTTC.

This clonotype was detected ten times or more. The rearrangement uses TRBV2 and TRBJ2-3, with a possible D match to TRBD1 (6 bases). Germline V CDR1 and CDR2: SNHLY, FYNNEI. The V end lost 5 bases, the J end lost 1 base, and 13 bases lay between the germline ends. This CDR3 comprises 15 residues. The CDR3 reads CASSSDGQRTDTQYF. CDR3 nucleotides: TGTGCCAGCAGTTCGGATGGACAGCGCACAGATACGCAGTATTTT.

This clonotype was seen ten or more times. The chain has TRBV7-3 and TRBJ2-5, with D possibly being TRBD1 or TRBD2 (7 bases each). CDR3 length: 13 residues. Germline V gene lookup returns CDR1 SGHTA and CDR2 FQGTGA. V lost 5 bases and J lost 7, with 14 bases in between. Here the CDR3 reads CASSEQGRGTQYF. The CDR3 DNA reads TGTGCCAGCAGCGAACAGGGGAGGGGGACCCAGTACTTC.

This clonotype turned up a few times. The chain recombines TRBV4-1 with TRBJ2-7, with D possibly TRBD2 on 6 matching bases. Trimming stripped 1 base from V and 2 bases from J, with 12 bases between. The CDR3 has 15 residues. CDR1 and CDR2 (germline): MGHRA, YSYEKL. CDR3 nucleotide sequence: TGCGCCAGCAGCCAAGTTAGCGGCGTTGCCTACGAGCAGTACTTC. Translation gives CASSQVSGVAYEQYF.

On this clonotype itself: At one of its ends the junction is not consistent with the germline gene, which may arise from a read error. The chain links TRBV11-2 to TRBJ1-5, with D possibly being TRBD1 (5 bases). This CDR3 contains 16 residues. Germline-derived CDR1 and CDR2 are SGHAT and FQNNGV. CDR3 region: CASSVDLGTGNQPQHF. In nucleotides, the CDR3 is TGTGCCAGCAGCGTAGATTTAGGGACGGGCAATCAGCCCCAGCATTTT.

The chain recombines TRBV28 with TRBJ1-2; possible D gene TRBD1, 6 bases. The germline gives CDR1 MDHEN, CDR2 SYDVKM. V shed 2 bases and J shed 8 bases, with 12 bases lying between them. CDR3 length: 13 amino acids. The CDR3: CASSLTGGAGYTF. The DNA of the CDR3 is TGTGCCAGCAGTTTAACGGGGGGCGCGGGCTACACCTTC.

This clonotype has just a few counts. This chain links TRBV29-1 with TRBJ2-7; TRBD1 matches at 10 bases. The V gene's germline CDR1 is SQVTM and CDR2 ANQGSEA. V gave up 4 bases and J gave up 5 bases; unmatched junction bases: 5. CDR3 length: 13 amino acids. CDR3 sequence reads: CSVVGTGVHEQYF. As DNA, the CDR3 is TGCAGCGTTGTAGGGACAGGGGTTCACGAGCAGTACTTC.